This passage covers 8 T cell receptor beta chains from one sample sequenced in a study of T-cell reconstitution after alpha-beta-depleted transplantation in children (dated by TCRdb to 2015 to 2016). To prepare the library, PCR was applied. The data were produced on an Illumina HiSeq 2500. TCR libraries were prepared with molecular barcoding, using unique molecular identifiers to normalize TCRbeta repertoire quantification. The public reads were reprocessed in TCRdb via fastp at Q25 and MiXCR, keeping in-frame beta chains. All rows with the same CDR3 protein become a single entry with the most common DNA and genes. In this sample the table shows hundreds of thousands of distinct CDR3 sequences, around a third of which occur a single time. 2% to 3% of the sample is taken by the ten largest. The sequenced sample was PBMCs from the stem cell graft donor, obtained from the stem cell graft. The receptor source for this set is a human donor who donated a stem cell graft to a child with aplastic anemia.

This chain links TRBV5-5 with TRBJ2-1, with D maybe TRBD2 (6 bases). This CDR3 comprises 14 residues. The V end lost 4 bases, the J end lost 3 bases, and 11 bases lay between the germline ends. In germline, CDR1 is SGHKS, CDR2 YYEKEE (reference sequence). The CDR3 here is CASSAGGLYNEQFF. CDR3 bases: TGTGCCAGCAGCGCCGGGGGTCTCTACAATGAGCAGTTCTTC.

This clonotype has more than one count but fewer than ten. The chain couples TRBV5-5 to TRBJ1-2; a weak D match, TRBD1 (5 bases). The CDR3 has 14 amino acids. Germline CDR1 and CDR2: SGHKS and YYEKEE (reference sequence). Trimming shortened V by 5 bases and J by 5 bases, and 16 bases separated the two germline ends. CDR3 sequence reads: CASSGGRTPYGYTF. Here the CDR3 DNA reads TGTGCCAGCAGTGGGGGGAGAACACCTTATGGCTACACCTTC.

DNA for the CDR3: TGTGCCATCAGTGATTCGTATGGAGGCAGGGCATACGAGCAGTACTTC. As protein: CAISDSYGGRAYEQYF. The chain links TRBV10-3 to TRBJ2-7; the D gene could be TRBD1 or TRBD2 (5 bases each). The CDR3 has 16 amino acids. V shed 3 bases and J shed 4 bases, with 19 bases lying between them. Per the germline V gene, CDR1 is ENHRY and CDR2 is SYGVKD.

The chain is built from TRBV9 and TRBJ2-5; weak D call: TRBD2 (6 bases). The V end lost 0 bases, the J end lost 1 base, and 7 bases lay between the germline ends. The length of the CDR3 is 14 residues. The germline CDR1 and CDR2 sequences are SGDLS and YYNGEE. The CDR3 nucleotides read TGTGCCAGCAGCGTAGCGGGACTCCAAGAGACCCAGTACTTC. This encodes CASSVAGLQETQYF.

The chain is built from TRBV30 and TRBJ2-3, with a weak D call TRBD2 (6 bases). Germline lookup yields CDR1 GTSNPN and CDR2 SVGIG (reference sequence). CDR3 length: 14 residues. The V gene lost 6 bases and the J gene lost 1 base, with 14 bases spanning the gap. In DNA form, the CDR3 reads TGTGCCTGTTATAGCGGCACCGGCACAGATACGCAGTATTTT. Amino acids: CACYSGTGTDTQYF.

There are a few counts of this clonotype. The chain couples TRBV29-1 to TRBJ1-1; D is unclear. V lost 6 bases to trimming and J lost 0 bases, with 11 bases between them. The CDR3 spans 13 residues. The germline gives CDR1 SQVTM, CDR2 ANQGSEA. CDR3 amino acids: CSVAQVMNTEAFF. The CDR3 region has the DNA TGCAGCGTGGCCCAGGTGATGAACACTGAAGCTTTCTTT.

A few counts support this clonotype. V usage is TRBV25-1 and J usage is TRBJ1-1; TRBD1 matches 11 bases. The CDR3 has 14 amino acids. Germline V gene lookup returns CDR1 MGHDK and CDR2 SYGVNS. V dropped 10 bases and J dropped 6; count of bases not matched to a gene: 10. Written as DNA, the CDR3 is TGTGCCACGAGGGGACAGGGGGTTCTCGCTGAAGCTTTCTTT. Translating it yields CATRGQGVLAEAFF.

V usage is TRBV3-1 and J usage is TRBJ1-1, with no clear D. This CDR3 has 15 amino acids. The germline V gene encodes CDR1 LGHDT and CDR2 YNNKEL (reference sequence). V dropped 0 bases and J dropped 1 base, with 9 bases sitting between them. CDR3 sequence: CASSQEVRKNTEAFF. CDR3 in DNA: TGTGCCAGCAGCCAAGAGGTCCGAAAGAACACTGAAGCTTTCTTT.